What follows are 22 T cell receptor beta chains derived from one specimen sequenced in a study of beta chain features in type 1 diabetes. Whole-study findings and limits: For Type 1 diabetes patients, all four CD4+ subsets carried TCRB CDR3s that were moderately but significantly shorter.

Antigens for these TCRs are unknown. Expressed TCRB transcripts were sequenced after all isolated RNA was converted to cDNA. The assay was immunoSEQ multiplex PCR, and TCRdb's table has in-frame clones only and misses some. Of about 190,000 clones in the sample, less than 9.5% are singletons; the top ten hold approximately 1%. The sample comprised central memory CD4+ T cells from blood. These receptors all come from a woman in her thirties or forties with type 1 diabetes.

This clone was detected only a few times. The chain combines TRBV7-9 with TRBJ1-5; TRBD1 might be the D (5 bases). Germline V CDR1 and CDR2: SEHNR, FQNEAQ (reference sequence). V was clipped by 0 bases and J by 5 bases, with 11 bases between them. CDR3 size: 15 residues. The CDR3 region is CASSLALGQDQPQHF. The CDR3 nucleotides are TGTGCCAGCAGCTTAGCTTTGGGGCAAGATCAGCCCCAGCATTTT.

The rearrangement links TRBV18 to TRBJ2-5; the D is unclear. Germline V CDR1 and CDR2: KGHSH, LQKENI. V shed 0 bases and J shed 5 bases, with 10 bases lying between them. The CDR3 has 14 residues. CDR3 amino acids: CASSPPDTSETQYF. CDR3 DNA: TGTGCCAGCTCACCACCCGACACTTCGGAGACCCAGTACTTC.

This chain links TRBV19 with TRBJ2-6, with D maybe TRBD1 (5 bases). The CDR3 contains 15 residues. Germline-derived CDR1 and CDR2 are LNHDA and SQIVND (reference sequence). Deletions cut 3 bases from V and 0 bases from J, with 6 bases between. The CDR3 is CASSIQGSGANVLTF. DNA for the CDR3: TGTGCCAGTAGTATCCAGGGCTCTGGGGCCAACGTCCTGACTTTC.

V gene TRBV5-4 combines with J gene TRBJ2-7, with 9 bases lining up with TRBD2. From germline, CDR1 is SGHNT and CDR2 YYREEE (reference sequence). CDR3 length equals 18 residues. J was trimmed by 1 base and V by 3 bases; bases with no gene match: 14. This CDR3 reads CASSSGGRALRSSYEQYF. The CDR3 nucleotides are TGTGCCAGCAGCTCCGGCGGGAGGGCCTTAAGAAGTTCCTACGAGCAGTACTTC.

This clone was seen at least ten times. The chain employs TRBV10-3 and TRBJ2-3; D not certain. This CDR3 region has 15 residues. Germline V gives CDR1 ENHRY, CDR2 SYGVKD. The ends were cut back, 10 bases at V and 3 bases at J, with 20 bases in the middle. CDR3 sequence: CATASQAEPTDTQYF. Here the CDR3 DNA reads TGTGCCACCGCCTCTCAGGCTGAACCGACAGATACGCAGTATTTT.

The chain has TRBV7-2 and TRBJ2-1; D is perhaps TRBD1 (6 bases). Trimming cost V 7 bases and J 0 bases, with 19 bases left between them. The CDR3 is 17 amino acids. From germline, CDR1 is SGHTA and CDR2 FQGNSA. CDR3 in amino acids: CASTPRLGGYSYNEQFF. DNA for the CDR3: TGTGCCAGCACCCCTCGGTTAGGGGGATACTCCTACAATGAGCAGTTCTTC. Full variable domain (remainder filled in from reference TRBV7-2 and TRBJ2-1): GAGVSQSPSNKVTEKGKDVELRCDPISGHTALYWYRQSLGQGLEFLIYFQGNSAPDKSGLPSDRFSAERTGGSVSTLTIQRTQQEDSAVYLCASTPRLGGYSYNEQFFGPGTRLTVL.

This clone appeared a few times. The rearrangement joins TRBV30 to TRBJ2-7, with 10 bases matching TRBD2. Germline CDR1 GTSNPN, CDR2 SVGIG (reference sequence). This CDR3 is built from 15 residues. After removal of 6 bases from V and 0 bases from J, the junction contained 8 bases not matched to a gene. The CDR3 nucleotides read TGTGCCTGCTCGTTAAGCGGGAGGGCCTCCTACGAGCAGTACTTC. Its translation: CACSLSGRASYEQYF.

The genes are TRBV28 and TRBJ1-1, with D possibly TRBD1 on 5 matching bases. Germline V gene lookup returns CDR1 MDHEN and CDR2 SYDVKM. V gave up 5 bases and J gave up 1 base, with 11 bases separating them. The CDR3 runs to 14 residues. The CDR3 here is CASSRLRANTEAFF. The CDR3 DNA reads TGTGCCAGCAGTCGGCTCAGGGCGAACACTGAAGCTTTCTTT.

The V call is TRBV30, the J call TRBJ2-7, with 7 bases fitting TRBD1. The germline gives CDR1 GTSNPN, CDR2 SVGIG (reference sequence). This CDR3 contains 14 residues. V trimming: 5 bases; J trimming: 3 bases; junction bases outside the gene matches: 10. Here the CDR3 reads CAWSINRDSYEQYF. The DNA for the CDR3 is TGTGCCTGGTCAATAAACCGGGACAGCTACGAGCAGTACTTC.

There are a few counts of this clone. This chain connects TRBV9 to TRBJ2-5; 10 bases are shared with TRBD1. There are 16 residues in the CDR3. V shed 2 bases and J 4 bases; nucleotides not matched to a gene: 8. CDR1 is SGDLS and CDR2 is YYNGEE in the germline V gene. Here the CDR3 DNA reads TGTGCCAGCAGCGTTTCACCGGGACAGGGGTCAGAGACCCAGTACTTC. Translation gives CASSVSPGQGSETQYF.

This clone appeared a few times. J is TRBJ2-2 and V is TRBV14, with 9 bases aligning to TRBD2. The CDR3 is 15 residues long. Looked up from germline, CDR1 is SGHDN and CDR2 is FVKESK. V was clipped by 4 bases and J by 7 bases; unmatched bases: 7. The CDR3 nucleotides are TGTGCCAGCAGCCGAGTAGCGGGAGTATACGGGGAGCTGTTTTTT. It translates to CASSRVAGVYGELFF.

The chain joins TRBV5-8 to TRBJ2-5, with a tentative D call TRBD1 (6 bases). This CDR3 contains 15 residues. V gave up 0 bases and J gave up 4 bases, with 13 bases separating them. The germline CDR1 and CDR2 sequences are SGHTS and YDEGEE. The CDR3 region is CASSLAGQGRETQYF. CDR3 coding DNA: TGTGCCAGCAGCTTGGCCGGTCAGGGGCGAGAGACCCAGTACTTC. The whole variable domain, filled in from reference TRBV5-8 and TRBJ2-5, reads EAGVTQSPTHLIKTRGQQATLRCSPISGHTSVYWYQQALGLGLQFLLWYDEGEERNRGNFPPRFSGRQFPNYSSELNVNALELEDSALYLCASSLAGQGRETQYFGPGTRLLVL.

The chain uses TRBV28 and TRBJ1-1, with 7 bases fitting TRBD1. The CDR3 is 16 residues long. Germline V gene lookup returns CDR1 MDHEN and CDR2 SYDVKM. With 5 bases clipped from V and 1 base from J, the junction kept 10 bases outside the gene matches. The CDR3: CASSIRLGGGNTEAFF. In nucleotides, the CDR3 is TGTGCCAGCAGTATCCGTTTAGGGGGCGGGAACACTGAAGCTTTCTTT.

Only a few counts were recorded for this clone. The CDR3 DNA sequence: TGTGCCAGCACCCTACGGGGGGGCGACCCAGGGGCTTTCTTT. Its protein is CASTLRGGDPGAFF. The J gene is TRBJ1-1, the V gene TRBV27; a weak D match, TRBD1 (6 bases). The ends were cut back, 7 bases at V and 11 bases at J, with 23 bases in the middle. CDR3 length: 14 amino acids. CDR1 MNHEY and CDR2 SMNVEV come from the germline V gene (reference sequence).

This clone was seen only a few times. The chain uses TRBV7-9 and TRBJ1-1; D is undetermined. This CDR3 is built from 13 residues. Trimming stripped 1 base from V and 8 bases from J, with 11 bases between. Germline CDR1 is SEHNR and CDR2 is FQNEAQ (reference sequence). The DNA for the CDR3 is TGTGCCAGCAGCTTAGGCCCGGAGCGGGAAGCTTTCTTT. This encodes CASSLGPEREAFF.

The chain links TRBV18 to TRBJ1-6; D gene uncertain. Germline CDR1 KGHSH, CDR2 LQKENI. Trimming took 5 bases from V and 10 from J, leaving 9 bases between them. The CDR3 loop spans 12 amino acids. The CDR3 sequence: CASSETHSPLHF. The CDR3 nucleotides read TGTGCCAGCTCAGAGACACACTCACCCCTCCACTTT. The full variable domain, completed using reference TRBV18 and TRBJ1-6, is NAGVMQNPRHLVRRRGQEARLRCSPMKGHSHVYWYRQLPEEGLKFMVYLQKENIIDESGMPKERFSAEFPKEGPSILRIQQVVRGDSAAYFCASSETHSPLHFGNGTRLTVT.

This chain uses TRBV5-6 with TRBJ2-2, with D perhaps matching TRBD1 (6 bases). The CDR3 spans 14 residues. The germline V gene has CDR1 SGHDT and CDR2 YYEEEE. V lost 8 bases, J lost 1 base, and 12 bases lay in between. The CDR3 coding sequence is TGTGCCAGTGTCCACAGGGTGAACACCGGGGAGCTGTTTTTT. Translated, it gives CASVHRVNTGELFF. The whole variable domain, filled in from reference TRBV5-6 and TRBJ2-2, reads DAGVTQSPTHLIKTRGQQVTLRCSPKSGHDTVSWYQQALGQGPQFIFQYYEEEERQRGNFPDRFSGHQFPNYSSELNVNALLLGDSALYLCASVHRVNTGELFFGEGSRLTVL.

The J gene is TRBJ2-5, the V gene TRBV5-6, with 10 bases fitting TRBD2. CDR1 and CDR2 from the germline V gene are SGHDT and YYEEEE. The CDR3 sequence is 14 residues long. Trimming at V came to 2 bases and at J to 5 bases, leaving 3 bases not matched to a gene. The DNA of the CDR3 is TGTGCCAGCAGCTTTGGTAGCGGGGGGGAGACCCAGTACTTC. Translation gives CASSFGSGGETQYF.

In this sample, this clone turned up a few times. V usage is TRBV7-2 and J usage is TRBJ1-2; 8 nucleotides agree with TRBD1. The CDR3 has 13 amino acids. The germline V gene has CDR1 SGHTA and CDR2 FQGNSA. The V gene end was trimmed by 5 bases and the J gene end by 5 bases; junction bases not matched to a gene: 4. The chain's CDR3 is CASSATGGYGYTF. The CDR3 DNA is TGTGCCAGCAGCGCCACAGGGGGATATGGCTACACCTTC.

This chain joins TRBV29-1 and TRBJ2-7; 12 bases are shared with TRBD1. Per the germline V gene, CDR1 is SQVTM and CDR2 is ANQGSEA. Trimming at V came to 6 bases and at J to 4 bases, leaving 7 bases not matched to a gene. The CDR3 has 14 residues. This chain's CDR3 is CSVRVGQGAYEQYF. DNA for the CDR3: TGCAGCGTACGGGTGGGACAGGGGGCATACGAGCAGTACTTC.

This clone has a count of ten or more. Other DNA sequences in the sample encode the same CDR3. The CDR3: CSATREETQYF. The CDR3 region has the DNA TGCAGTGCTACCAGGGAAGAGACCCAGTACTTC. The rearrangement joins TRBV20-1 to TRBJ2-5; perhaps TRBD1 as D (5 bases). This CDR3 has 11 amino acids. Trimming took off 4 bases at V and 3 bases at J, with 6 bases between the two ends. The germline V gene has CDR1 DFQATT and CDR2 SNEGSKA (reference sequence).

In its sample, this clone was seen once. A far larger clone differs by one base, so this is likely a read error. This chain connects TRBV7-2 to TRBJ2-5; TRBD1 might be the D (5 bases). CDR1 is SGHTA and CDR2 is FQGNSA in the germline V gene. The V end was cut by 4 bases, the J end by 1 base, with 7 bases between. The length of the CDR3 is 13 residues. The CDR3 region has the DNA TGTGCCAGCAGCTCACAGGTCCAAGAGACCCAGTACTTC. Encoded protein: CASSSQVQETQYF.